This T cell receptor (beta chain) comes out of a study of human T cells and chemical hapten exposure. Study observations and caveats: PT1 expanded TCR numbers tracked positively with patch test score.

TCRdb independently ran MiXCR on the RACE reads; one entry per CDR3 protein. Seen here are about 90,000 distinct CDR3 sequences, roughly 10% observed once, and the top ten hold about 0.95%. Germline trimming cut 9 bases from V and 3 bases from J; bases unmatched to any gene: 5. Germline assignment: CDR1 MDHEN and CDR2 SYDVKM. The CDR3 spans 13 residues. For this clonotype: The antigen is not known.

Time point reported: patch test 3, about 24 weeks after DPC sensitization. The treatment: therapeutic diphenylcyclopropenone sensitization with weekly scalp DPC. Before extraction, the whole blood was not fractionated, and total RNA was taken from it. The clonotype comes from a woman in her twenties or thirties with alopecia areata. Some clones in this sample may be carry-over from other donors' samples. The V call is TRBV28, the J call TRBJ2-3, with 8 bases fitting TRBD2. Sequencing used whole blood, obtained in connection with sensitization to the hapten diphenylcyclopropenone (DPC). This CDR3 is CASGLAGTDTQYF. The CDR3 nucleotides are TGTGCCAGTGGACTAGCCGGGACAGATACGCAGTATTTT.